The present T cell receptor beta chain was sequenced within a study of memory CD4+ T cells and cytomegalovirus serostatus. Study context: This sample comes from healthy Belgian adults, about nine CMV seropositive, under 25 seronegative. General observations from the study: Median bootstrapped AUC for CMV status was about 0.95 originally, 0.85 to 0.92 US-trained. CD4+ memory repertoires contained about 40% of the roughly 160 reported CMV TCRbeta sequences.

As regards this clone: The antigen is undetermined.

Libraries were prepared by immunoSEQ multiplex PCR; TCRdb keeps only in-frame clonotypes and omits some of them. The table shows about 48,000 clones, with 78% occurring only once. The sort gate was single viable CD3+CD4+CD8-CD45RO+ cells for memory CD4+ T cells. After thawing, CD4+ T cells were positively selected. The TCR comes from an adult in good health and CMV-seronegative. The sequenced sample consisted of memory CD4+ T cells from blood.

The CDR3 DNA reads TGTGCCAGCAGTGAAGTGGGAGCTTTCTTT. Amino acids: CASSEVGAFF. The genes are TRBV6-1 and TRBJ1-1; no clear D gene. Germline V CDR1 and CDR2: MNHNS, SASEGT. The V end lost 1 base, the J end lost 10 bases, and 4 bases lay between the germline ends. The CDR3 has 10 amino acids.